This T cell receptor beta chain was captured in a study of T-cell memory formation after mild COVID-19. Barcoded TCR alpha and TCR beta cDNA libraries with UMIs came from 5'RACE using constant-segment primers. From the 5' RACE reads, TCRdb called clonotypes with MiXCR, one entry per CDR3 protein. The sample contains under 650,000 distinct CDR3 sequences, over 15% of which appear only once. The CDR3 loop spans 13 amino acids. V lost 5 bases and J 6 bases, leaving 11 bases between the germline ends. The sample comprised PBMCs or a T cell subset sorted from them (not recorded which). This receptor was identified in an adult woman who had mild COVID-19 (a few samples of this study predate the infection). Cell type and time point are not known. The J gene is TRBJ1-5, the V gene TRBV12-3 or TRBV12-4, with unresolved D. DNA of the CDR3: TGTGCCAGCAGTCCACGGACGAGTCAGCCCCAGCATTTT. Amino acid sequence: CASSPRTSQPQHF.